Listed here are 20 T cell receptor beta chains from one sample, sequenced in a study of shared clonotypes between healthy human individuals. Produced via immunoSEQ multiplex PCR; TCRdb's table is partial and in-frame only. Among about 1.4 million clones listed, around 95% were seen once. The material sequenced was naive CD4+ T cells sorted from blood. Subset reported: CD45RA+ positively selected. These receptors originate from a young man in good health.

The chain is built from TRBV9 and TRBJ1-1; D ambiguous. CDR3 length: 14 amino acids. Between the trimmed V and J ends, which lost 0 bases and 7 bases, there was a span of 13 bases. From germline, CDR1 is SGDLS and CDR2 YYNGEE. The DNA for the CDR3 is TGTGCCAGCAGCGTAGAATCACAAATTGGTGAAGCTTTCTTT. It is translated as CASSVESQIGEAFF.

The J gene is TRBJ1-1, the V gene TRBV5-4, with D perhaps matching TRBD1 (6 bases). The V end was cut by 4 bases, the J end by 7 bases, with 11 bases between. The CDR3 covers 12 residues. The germline gives CDR1 SGHNT, CDR2 YYREEE (reference sequence). In DNA, the CDR3 is TGTGCCAGCAGCAGGGACACGGGTGAAGCTTTCTTT. Translation: CASSRDTGEAFF. The full variable domain, in which reference TRBV5-4 and TRBJ1-1 provide the parts outside the CDR3, is ETGVTQSPTHLIKTRGQQVTLRCSSQSGHNTVSWYQQALGQGPQFIFQYYREEENGRGNFPPRFSGLQFPNYSSELNVNALELDDSALYLCASSRDTGEAFFGQGTRLTVV.

The V and J genes are TRBV11-1 and TRBJ2-5, with 8 bases matching TRBD2. After removal of 4 bases from V and 5 bases from J, the junction contained 3 bases not matched to a gene. CDR1 and CDR2 from the germline V gene are SGHAT and FQDESV (reference sequence). The CDR3 runs 13 residues. The CDR3 loop is CASSSAGVETQYF. The DNA of the CDR3 is TGTGCCAGCAGCTCAGCGGGAGTGGAGACCCAGTACTTC.

The rearrangement links TRBV25-1 to TRBJ2-2; 8 nucleotides line up with TRBD1. CDR3 size: 17 residues. The V segment lost 4 bases and the J segment 5 bases; nucleotides outside the gene matches: 12. Germline lookup yields CDR1 MGHDK and CDR2 SYGVNS. CDR3 DNA: TGTGCCAGCAGTGTGAACTCAGGGGGCGCCGGGACCGGGGAGCTGTTTTTT. As protein: CASSVNSGGAGTGELFF. The full variable domain, rest sourced from reference TRBV25-1 and TRBJ2-2, is EADIYQTPRYLVIGTGKKITLECSQTMGHDKMYWYQQDPGMELHLIHYSYGVNSTEKGDLSSESTVSRIRTEHFPLTLESARPSHTSQYLCASSVNSGGAGTGELFFGEGSRLTVL.

The chain recombines TRBV5-1 with TRBJ2-2; D unresolved. V dropped 4 bases and J dropped 7 bases, with 11 bases sitting between them. This CDR3 comprises 13 residues. CDR1 and CDR2 (germline): SGHRS, YFSETQ. The DNA for the CDR3 is TGCGCCAGCAGCAACGGCGGAAGCGGGGAGCTGTTTTTT. This sequence encodes CASSNGGSGELFF.

The chain joins TRBV30 to TRBJ1-5; D call uncertain. CDR3 size: 16 residues. Trimming took 0 bases from V and 0 from J, leaving 12 bases between them. Germline V gene sequence: CDR1 GTSNPN, CDR2 SVGIG (reference sequence). CDR3 nucleotide sequence: TGTGCCTGGAGTGTACTCGGCTCAAATAGCAATCAGCCCCAGCATTTT. This sequence encodes CAWSVLGSNSNQPQHF.

The chain combines TRBV5-1 with TRBJ1-5, with a possible D match to TRBD1 (6 bases). This CDR3 spans 15 amino acids. The germline V gene has CDR1 SGHRS and CDR2 YFSETQ. Trimming took off 4 bases at V and 2 bases at J, with 13 bases between the two ends. Here the CDR3 reads CASSPGTNGNQPQHF. The CDR3 DNA reads TGCGCCAGCAGCCCCGGGACAAACGGCAATCAGCCCCAGCATTTT.

The table lists this clone with a few counts. The chain recombines TRBV19 with TRBJ2-3, with a tentative D call TRBD2 (6 bases). This CDR3 has 18 residues. Deletions cut 7 bases from V and 6 bases from J, with 29 bases between. Germline values: CDR1 LNHDA, CDR2 SQIVND (reference sequence). The CDR3 region has the DNA TGTGCCAGTACCACGAGTTTGATAGGTCTTGTGGAGGGGGATACGCAGTATTTT. It codes for CASTTSLIGLVEGDTQYF.

The chain couples TRBV9 to TRBJ1-5, with D possibly TRBD1 on 6 matching bases. In germline, CDR1 is SGDLS, CDR2 YYNGEE. This CDR3 has 15 amino acids. The germline V and J ends were trimmed by 4 bases and 0 bases, with 11 bases remaining between them. The DNA of the CDR3 is TGTGCCAGCAGCCAAGGGGGATATAGCAATCAGCCCCAGCATTTT. Its translation: CASSQGGYSNQPQHF.

J is TRBJ1-1 and V is TRBV5-4, with a weak D call TRBD1 (5 bases). This CDR3 has 13 residues. V lost 2 bases to trimming and J lost 10 bases, with 15 bases between them. Germline V gives CDR1 SGHNT, CDR2 YYREEE (reference sequence). The CDR3 here is CASSFPDLRGAFF. The CDR3 DNA reads TGTGCCAGCAGCTTCCCCGATTTGAGGGGAGCTTTCTTT.

There are a few counts of this clone. The genes are TRBV29-1 and TRBJ2-4, with D unclear. The CDR3 runs 11 residues. The germline CDR1 and CDR2 sequences are SQVTM and ANQGSEA. V lost 7 bases to trimming and J lost 8 bases, with 12 bases between them. The DNA of the CDR3 is TGCAGCGGAGCAAGTGGGGACATTCAGTACTTC. It encodes CSGASGDIQYF.

The gene calls are TRBV18 and TRBJ2-3, with D possibly TRBD1 on 6 matching bases. Per germline, CDR1 KGHSH and CDR2 LQKENI. V was trimmed by 1 base and J by 0 bases, leaving 8 bases between them. This CDR3 contains 15 residues. Written as DNA, the CDR3 is TGTGCCAGCTCACCACTGGGGGCTAGCACAGATACGCAGTATTTT. Protein sequence: CASSPLGASTDTQYF.

A word on this clone: This sample includes further DNA sequences coding for the same CDR3. The genes are TRBV5-4 and TRBJ2-7; maybe TRBD1 (6 bases). CDR3 length: 11 amino acids. Germline V lookup: CDR1 SGHNT, CDR2 YYREEE (reference sequence). V was shortened by 4 bases and J by 6 bases, with 8 bases between the two germline ends. The CDR3: CASSQGGEQYF. DNA for the CDR3: TGTGCCAGCAGCCAAGGGGGCGAGCAGTACTTC.

As for this clone: In the same sample, other DNA sequences code for this CDR3. The chain is built from TRBV7-9 and TRBJ1-1, with D unresolved. The CDR3 has 12 residues. CDR1 and CDR2 from the germline V gene are SEHNR and FQNEAQ (reference sequence). The V and J ends lost 3 bases and 3 bases respectively, with 5 bases between them. The CDR3 region has the DNA TGTGCCAGCAGCTTGGTAGACACTGAAGCTTTCTTT. Translation: CASSLVDTEAFF.

The chain links TRBV9 to TRBJ2-6, with no clear D. The CDR3 contains 18 residues. V was cut by 3 bases and J by 0 bases, with 16 bases left in between. Germline lookup yields CDR1 SGDLS and CDR2 YYNGEE. The CDR3 here is CASSARTVLLSGANVLTF. The CDR3 DNA reads TGTGCCAGCAGCGCCAGGACCGTTCTTCTCTCTGGGGCCAACGTCCTGACTTTC.

The chain uses TRBV27 and TRBJ2-1, with 10 positions matching TRBD2. With 10 bases clipped from V and 0 bases from J, the junction kept 6 bases outside the gene matches. The CDR3 is 15 amino acids. Germline V gene data show CDR1 as MNHEY and CDR2 as SMNVEV (reference sequence). The CDR3: CATGTSDSSYNEQFF. The CDR3 coding sequence is TGTGCCACGGGGACTAGCGACAGCTCCTACAATGAGCAGTTCTTC.

The chain carries TRBV7-2 and TRBJ2-7; TRBD2 might be the D (5 bases). Deletions cut 5 bases from V and 3 bases from J, with 8 bases between. CDR1 SGHTA and CDR2 FQGNSA come from the germline V gene. This CDR3 comprises 12 residues. CDR3 sequence reads: CASSVGDYEQYF. In DNA form, the CDR3 reads TGTGCCAGCAGCGTCGGGGACTACGAGCAGTACTTC.

J is TRBJ2-7 and V is TRBV2; 7 bases align to TRBD2. This CDR3 is 14 amino acids long. The V and J ends lost 8 bases and 0 bases, in that order; junction bases with no gene match: 7. The germline V gene has CDR1 SNHLY and CDR2 FYNNEI. DNA for the CDR3: TGTGCCAGCCTGGGAGGGTTTAGCTCCTACGAGCAGTACTTC. Translated: CASLGGFSSYEQYF.

This clone occurred once. This chain connects TRBV7-9 to TRBJ1-3; no firm D call. V lost 2 bases to trimming and J lost 3 bases, with 2 bases between them. This CDR3 has 12 residues. Germline CDR1 is SEHNR and CDR2 is FQNEAQ (reference sequence). CDR3 DNA: TGTGCCAGCAGCTTATTTGGAAACACCATATATTTT. This sequence encodes CASSLFGNTIYF.

The rearrangement links TRBV6-5 to TRBJ2-5; TRBD1 agrees at 10 bases. Looked up from germline, CDR1 is MNHEY and CDR2 is SVGAGI. The CDR3 totals 15 residues. J gave up 5 bases and V 4 bases, and 7 bases lay outside the gene matches. In nucleotides, the CDR3 is TGTGCCAGCAGTTTACTCCTGACAGGGGGCGAGACCCAGTACTTC. Its protein product is CASSLLLTGGETQYF.